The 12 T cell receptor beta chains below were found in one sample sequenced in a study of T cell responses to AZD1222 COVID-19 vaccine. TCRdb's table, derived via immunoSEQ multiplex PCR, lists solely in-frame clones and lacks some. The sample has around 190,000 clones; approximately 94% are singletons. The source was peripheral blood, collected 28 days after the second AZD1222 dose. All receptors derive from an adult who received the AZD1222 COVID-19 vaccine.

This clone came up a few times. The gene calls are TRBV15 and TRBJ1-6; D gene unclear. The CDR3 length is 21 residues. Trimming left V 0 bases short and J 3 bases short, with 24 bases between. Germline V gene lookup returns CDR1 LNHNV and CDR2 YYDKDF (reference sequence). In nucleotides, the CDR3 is TGTGCCACCAGCAGAGATTATATATTGGCAGACGCTAAGGACTATAATTCACCCCTCCACTTT. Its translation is CATSRDYILADAKDYNSPLHF.

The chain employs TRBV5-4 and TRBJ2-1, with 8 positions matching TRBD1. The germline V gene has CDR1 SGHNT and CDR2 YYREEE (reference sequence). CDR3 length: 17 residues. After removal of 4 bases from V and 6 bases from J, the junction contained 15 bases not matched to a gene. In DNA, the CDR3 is TGTGCCAGCAGCCGCCCGCCGGCAGGGGGCTCCGGCAATGAGCAGTTCTTC. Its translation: CASSRPPAGGSGNEQFF.

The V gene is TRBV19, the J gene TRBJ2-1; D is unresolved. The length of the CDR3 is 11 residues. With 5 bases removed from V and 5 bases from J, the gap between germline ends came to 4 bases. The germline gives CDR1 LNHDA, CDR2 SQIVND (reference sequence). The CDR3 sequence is CASSGNNEQFF. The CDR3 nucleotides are TGTGCCAGTAGTGGTAACAATGAGCAGTTCTTC.

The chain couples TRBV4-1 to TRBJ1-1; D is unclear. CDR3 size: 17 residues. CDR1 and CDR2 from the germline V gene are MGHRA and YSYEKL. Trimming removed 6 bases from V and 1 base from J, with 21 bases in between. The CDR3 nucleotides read TGCGCCAGCAGTCGTCAACATTGGGGAACTGGGAACACTGAAGCTTTCTTT. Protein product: CASSRQHWGTGNTEAFF.

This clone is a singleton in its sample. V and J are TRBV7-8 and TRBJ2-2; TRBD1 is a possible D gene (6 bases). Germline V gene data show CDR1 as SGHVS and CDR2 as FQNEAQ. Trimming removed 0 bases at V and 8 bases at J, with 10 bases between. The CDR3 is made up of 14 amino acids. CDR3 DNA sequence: TGTGCCAGCAGCTTAGCCGAGGGGGTGGGGGAGCTGTTTTTT. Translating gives CASSLAEGVGELFF.

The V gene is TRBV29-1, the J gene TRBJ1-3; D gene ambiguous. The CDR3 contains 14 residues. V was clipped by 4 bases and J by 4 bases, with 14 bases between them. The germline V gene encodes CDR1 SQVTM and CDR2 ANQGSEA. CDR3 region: CSVVLPSKGNTIYF. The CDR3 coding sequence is TGCAGCGTTGTACTCCCTTCTAAGGGAAACACCATATATTTT.

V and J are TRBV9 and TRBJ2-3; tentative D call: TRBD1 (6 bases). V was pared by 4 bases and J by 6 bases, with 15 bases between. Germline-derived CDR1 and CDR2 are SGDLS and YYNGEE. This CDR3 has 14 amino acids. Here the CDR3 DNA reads TGTGCCAGCAGCTTTCAGACAGGTCAGGATACGCAGTATTTT. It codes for CASSFQTGQDTQYF.

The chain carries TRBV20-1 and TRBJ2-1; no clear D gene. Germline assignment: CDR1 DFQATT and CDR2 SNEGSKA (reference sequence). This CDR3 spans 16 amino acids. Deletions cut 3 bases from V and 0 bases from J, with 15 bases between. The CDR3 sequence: CSASGRAISSYNEQFF. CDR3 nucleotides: TGCAGTGCTAGTGGGCGCGCCATAAGCTCCTACAATGAGCAGTTCTTC.

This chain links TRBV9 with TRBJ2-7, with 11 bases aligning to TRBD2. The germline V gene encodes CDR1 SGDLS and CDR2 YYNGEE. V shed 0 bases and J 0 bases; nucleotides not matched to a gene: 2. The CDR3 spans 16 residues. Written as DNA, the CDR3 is TGTGCCAGCAGCGTAGGTAGCGGGGGGGCCTCCTACGAGCAGTACTTC. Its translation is CASSVGSGGASYEQYF.

CDR3 protein: CASSSTRTGNEQFF. DNA for the CDR3: TGTGCCAGCAGTTCTACGCGGACAGGAAATGAGCAGTTCTTC. V usage is TRBV28 and J usage is TRBJ2-1; 7 nucleotides align to TRBD1. Germline CDR1 reads MDHEN; CDR2 reads SYDVKM. With 4 bases clipped from V and 7 bases from J, the junction kept 7 bases outside the gene matches. This CDR3 has 14 residues. Drawing the rest from reference TRBV28 and TRBJ2-1, the complete variable domain is DVKVTQSSRYLVKRTGEKVFLECVQDMDHENMFWYRQDPGLGLRLIYFSYDVKMKEKGDIPEGYSVSREKKERFSLILESASTNQTSMYLCASSSTRTGNEQFFGPGTRLTVL.

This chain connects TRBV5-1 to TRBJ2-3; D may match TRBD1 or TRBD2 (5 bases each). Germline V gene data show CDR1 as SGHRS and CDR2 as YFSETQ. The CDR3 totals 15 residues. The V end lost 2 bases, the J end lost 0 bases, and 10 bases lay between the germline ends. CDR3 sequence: CASSFGGTSTDTQYF. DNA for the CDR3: TGCGCCAGCAGCTTTGGGGGAACTAGCACAGATACGCAGTATTTT.

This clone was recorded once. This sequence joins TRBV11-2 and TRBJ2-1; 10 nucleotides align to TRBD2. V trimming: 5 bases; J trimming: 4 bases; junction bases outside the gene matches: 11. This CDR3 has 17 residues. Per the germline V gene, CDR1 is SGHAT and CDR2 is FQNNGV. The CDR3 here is CASSRYGLAGVYNEQFF. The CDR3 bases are TGTGCCAGCAGCAGATACGGTCTAGCGGGAGTGTACAATGAGCAGTTCTTC.